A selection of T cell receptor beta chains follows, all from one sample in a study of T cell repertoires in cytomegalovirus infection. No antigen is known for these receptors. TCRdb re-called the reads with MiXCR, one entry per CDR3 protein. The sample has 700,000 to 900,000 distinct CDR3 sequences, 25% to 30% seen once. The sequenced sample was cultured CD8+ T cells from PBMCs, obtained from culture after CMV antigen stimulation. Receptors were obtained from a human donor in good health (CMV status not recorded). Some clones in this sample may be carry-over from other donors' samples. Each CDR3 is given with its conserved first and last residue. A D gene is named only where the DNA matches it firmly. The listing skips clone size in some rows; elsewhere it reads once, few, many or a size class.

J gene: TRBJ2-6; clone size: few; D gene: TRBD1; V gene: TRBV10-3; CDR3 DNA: TGTGCCATTAAAGGGGGCCAAACGGGATCTTCTGGGGCCAACGTCCTGACTTTC; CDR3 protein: CAIKGGQTGSSGANVLTF
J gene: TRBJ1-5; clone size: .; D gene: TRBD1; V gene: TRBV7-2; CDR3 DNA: TGTGCCAGCAGCCCCTCGGTCAGGGGGTTTAGCAATCAGCCCCAGCATTTT; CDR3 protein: CASSPSVRGFSNQPQHF
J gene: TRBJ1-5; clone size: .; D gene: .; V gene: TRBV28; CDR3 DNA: TGTGCCAGCAGTTGCCCACATCAGCCCCAGCATTTT; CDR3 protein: CASSCPHQPQHF
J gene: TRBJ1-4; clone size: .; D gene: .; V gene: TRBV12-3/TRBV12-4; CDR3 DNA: TGTGCCAGCACTTTCTATACAGTGTCAACTAATGAAAAACTGTTTTTT; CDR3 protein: CASTFYTVSTNEKLFF
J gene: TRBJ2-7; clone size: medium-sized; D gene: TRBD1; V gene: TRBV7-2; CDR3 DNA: TGTGCCAGCAGCGCCTGGGACAGGGGCGGCGAGCAGTACTTC; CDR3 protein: CASSAWDRGGEQYF
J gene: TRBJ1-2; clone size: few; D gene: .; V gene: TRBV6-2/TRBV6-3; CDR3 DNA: TGTGCCAGCACCTCCTTGAAGCTTTCTAACTATGGCTACACCTTC; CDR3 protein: CASTSLKLSNYGYTF
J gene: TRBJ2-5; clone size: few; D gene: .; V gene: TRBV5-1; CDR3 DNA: TGCGCCAGCAGCTTGACCAGGGGCTCGGGGGAGACCCAGTACTTC; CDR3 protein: CASSLTRGSGETQYF
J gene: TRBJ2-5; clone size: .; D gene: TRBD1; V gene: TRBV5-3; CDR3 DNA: TGTGCCAGCAGCCCCTTGGGGCAGGGGGATTGGGAGACCCAGTACTTC; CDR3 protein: CASSPLGQGDWETQYF
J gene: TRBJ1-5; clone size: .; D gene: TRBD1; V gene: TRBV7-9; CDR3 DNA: TGTGCCAGCAGCTCGACAGGGAAGGGTCAGCCCCAGCATTTT; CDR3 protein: CASSSTGKGQPQHF
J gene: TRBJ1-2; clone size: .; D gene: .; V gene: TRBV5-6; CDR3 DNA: TGTGCCAGCAGCTTGGAGACCAGCCCGACTAACTATGGCTACACCTTC; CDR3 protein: CASSLETSPTNYGYTF
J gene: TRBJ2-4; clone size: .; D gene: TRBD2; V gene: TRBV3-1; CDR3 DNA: TGTGCCAGCAGCCAGGCGACTAGCGGGCTAGCCAAAAACATTCAGTACTTC; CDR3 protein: CASSQATSGLAKNIQYF